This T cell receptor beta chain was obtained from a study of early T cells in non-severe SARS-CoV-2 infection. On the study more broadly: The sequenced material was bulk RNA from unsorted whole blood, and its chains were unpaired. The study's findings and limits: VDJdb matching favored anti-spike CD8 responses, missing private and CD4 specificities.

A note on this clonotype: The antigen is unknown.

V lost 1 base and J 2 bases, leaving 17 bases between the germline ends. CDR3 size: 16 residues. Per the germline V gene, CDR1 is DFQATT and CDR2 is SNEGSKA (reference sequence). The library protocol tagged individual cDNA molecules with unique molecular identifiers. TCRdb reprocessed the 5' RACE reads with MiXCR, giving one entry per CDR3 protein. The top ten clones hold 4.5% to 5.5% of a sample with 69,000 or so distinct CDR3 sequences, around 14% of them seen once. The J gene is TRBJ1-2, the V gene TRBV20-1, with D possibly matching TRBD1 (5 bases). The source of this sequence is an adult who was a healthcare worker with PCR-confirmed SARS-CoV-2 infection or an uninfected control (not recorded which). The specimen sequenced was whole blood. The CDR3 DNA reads TGCAGTGCTAGAGCGCTTCTACTGGGGGGAAACTATGGCTACACCTTC. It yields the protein CSARALLLGGNYGYTF.